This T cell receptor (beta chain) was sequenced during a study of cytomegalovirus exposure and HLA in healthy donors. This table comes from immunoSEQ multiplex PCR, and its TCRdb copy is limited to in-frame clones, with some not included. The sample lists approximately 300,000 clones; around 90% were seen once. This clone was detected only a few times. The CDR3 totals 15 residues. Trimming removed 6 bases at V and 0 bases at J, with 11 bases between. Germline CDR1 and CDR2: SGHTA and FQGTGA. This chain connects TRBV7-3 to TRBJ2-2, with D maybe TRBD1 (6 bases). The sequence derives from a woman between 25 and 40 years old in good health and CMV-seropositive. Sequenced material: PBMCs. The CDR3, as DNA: TGTGCCAGCAGACTAACAGGGCCGAACACCGGGGAGCTGTTTTTT. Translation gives CASRLTGPNTGELFF.